The entry below describes one T cell receptor (beta chain). TCRdb's copy holds only in-frame clones and misses some; the assay was immunoSEQ multiplex PCR. Altogether around 300,000 clones are present, 89% being singletons, with the ten largest covering less than 2%. Germline V gene lookup returns CDR1 SGHTS and CDR2 YDEGEE. This CDR3 is 14 amino acids long. Trimming left V 8 bases short and J 1 base short, with 15 bases between. The data derive from a study of blood T cell repertoires in COVID-19. Across the study: The analysed material was cDNA or gDNA that came from T cells, B-cell-depleted T cells, or PBMCs.

Sequenced input: PBMCs or T cells enriched from blood (not recorded which). The J gene is TRBJ1-1, the V gene TRBV5-8; tentatively, D is TRBD1 (5 bases). The receptor was isolated from a woman in her thirties or forties who had recovered from COVID-19. CDR3 residues: CASYAGYGNTEAFF. CDR3 in DNA: TGTGCCAGTTACGCAGGGTACGGGAACACTGAAGCTTTCTTT. Full variable domain (remainder filled in from reference TRBV5-8 and TRBJ1-1): EAGVTQSPTHLIKTRGQQATLRCSPISGHTSVYWYQQALGLGLQFLLWYDEGEERNRGNFPPRFSGRQFPNYSSELNVNALELEDSALYLCASYAGYGNTEAFFGQGTRLTVV.